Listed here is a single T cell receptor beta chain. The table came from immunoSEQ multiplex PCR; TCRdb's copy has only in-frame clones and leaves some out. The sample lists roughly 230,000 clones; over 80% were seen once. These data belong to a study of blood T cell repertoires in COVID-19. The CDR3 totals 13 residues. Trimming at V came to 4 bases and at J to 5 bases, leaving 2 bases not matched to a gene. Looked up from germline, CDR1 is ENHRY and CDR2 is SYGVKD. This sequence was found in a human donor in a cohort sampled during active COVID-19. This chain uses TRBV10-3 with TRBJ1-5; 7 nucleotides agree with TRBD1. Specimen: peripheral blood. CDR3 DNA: TGTGCCATCAGTGGCGACAGGGATCAGCCCCAGCATTTT. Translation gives CAISGDRDQPQHF.